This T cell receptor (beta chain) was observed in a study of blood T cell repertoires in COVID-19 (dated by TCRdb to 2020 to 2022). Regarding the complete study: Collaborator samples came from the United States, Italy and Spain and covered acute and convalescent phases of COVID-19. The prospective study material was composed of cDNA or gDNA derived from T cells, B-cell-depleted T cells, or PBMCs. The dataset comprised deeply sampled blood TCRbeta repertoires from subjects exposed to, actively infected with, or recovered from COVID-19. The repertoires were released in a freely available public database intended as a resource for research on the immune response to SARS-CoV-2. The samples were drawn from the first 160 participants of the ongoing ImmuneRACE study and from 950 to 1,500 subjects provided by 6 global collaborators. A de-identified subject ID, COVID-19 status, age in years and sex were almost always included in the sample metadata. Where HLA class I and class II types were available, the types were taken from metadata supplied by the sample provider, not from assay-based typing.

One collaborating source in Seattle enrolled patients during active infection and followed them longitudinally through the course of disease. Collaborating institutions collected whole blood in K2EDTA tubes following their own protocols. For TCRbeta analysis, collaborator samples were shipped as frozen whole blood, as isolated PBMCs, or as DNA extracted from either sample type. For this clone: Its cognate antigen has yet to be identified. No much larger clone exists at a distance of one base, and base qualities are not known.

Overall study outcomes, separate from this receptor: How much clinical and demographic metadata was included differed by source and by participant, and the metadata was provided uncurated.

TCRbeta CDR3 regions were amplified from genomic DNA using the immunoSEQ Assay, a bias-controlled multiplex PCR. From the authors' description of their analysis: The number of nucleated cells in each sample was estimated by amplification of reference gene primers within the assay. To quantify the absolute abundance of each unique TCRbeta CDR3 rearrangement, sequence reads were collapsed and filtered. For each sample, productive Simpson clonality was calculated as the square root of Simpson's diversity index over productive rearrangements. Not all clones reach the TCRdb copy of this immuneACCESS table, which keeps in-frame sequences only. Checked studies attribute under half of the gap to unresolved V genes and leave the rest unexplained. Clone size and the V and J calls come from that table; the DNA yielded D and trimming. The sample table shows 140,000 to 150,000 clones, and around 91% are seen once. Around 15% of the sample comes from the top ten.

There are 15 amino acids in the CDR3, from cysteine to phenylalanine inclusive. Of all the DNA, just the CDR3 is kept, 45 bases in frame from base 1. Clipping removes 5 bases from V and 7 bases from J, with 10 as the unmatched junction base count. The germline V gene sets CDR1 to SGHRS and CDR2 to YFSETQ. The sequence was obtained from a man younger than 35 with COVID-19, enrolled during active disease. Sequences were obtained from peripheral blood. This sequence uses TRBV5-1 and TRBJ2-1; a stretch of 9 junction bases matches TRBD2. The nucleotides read TGCGCCAGCAGTTTTACGGGACTAGCTTTAAATGAGCAGTTCTTC. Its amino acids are CASSFTGLALNEQFF.